This TCR beta chain is from a study of T cell repertoires in cytomegalovirus infection. The wider study: Selection of CMV epitopes for the study included recently identified HLA-C-restricted and well-studied HLA-B-restricted ones. Public TCR beta signatures provided an indication of both CMV infection and a matching HLA type.

Germline lookup yields CDR1 ENHRY and CDR2 SYGVKD. V was shortened by 3 bases and J by 1 base, with 18 bases between the two germline ends. CDR3 length equals 17 residues. TCRdb processed the reads anew with MiXCR; each CDR3 protein has one entry. The repertoire holds hundreds of thousands of distinct CDR3 sequences, with around 35% as singletons. Broader study findings: HLA-C-restricted TCR beta clonotypes specific for CMV led the ex vivo response. Carriers of CMV plus the relevant HLA were identified by cumulative public TCR beta family frequency.

As regards this clonotype: No antigen is known for it.

The source of this sequence is a human donor in good health (CMV status not recorded). Some clones in this sample may be carry-over from other donors' samples. The V gene is TRBV10-3, the J gene TRBJ2-5; D call uncertain. This sample comprised cultured PBMCs, obtained from culture after CMV antigen stimulation. The CDR3 region has the DNA TGTGCCATCAGTGACCTTCAGAATGGGGTCGTCCAAGAGACCCAGTACTTC. Its protein is CAISDLQNGVVQETQYF.